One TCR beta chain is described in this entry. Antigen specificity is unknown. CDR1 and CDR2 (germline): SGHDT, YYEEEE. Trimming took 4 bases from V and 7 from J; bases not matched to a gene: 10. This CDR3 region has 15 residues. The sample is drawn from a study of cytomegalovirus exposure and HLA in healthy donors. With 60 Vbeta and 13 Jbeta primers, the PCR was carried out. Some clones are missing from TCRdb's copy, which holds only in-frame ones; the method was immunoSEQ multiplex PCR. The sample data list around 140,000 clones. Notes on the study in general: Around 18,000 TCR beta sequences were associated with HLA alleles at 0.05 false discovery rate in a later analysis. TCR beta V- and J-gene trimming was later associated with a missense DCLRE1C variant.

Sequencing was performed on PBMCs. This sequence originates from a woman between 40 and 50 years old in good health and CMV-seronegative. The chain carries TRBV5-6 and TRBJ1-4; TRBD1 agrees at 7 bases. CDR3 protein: CASSPRAGGIEKLFF. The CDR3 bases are TGTGCCAGCAGCCCCAGGGCAGGGGGTATTGAAAAACTGTTTTTT.